Sequencing of this T cell receptor (beta chain) was carried out in a study of PD-L1 blockade in urothelial cancer. Study overall: Blood drawn 3 weeks (second dose) and 6 weeks after treatment start was analyzed.

Study-wide results and caveats: Having blood TCR clonality under the median before treatment predicted better survival.

Of note for this clone: Its antigen is as yet unknown.

This CDR3 has 16 residues. V was trimmed by 3 bases and J by 12 bases, leaving 23 bases between them. Germline CDR1 and CDR2: MNHEY and SMNVEV (reference sequence). Every PCR was spiked with synthetic TCR analog templates. Measured with immunoSEQ multiplex PCR; TCRdb has only the in-frame clones, and not every one. The data hold more than 45,000 clones, with about 91% observed a single time. The origin of this receptor is a man older than 75 with urothelial cancer. The sample was PBMCs, taken around atezolizumab (anti-PD-L1) treatment. The chain joins TRBV27 to TRBJ2-2; the D gene is possibly TRBD1 (6 bases). The CDR3 is CASSFWKGQGNVKLFF. The CDR3 bases are TGTGCCAGCAGTTTCTGGAAGGGGCAGGGGAATGTGAAGCTGTTTTTT.